What follows are 23 T cell receptor beta chains derived from one specimen sequenced in a study of OX40 agonist ivuxolimab in advanced cancers. TCRdb's copy holds only in-frame clones and misses some; the assay was immunoSEQ multiplex PCR. The sample contains 35,000 to 50,000 clones, 88% of which appear only once. The specimen was CD4+ or CD8+ T cells sorted from blood, collected in a trial of the OX40 agonist ivuxolimab. Receptor source: an adult with an advanced solid tumor such as melanoma, head and neck, liver or kidney cancer.

This clone has a single count. The rearrangement links TRBV19 to TRBJ1-1; weak D call: TRBD1 (5 bases). The germline V gene has CDR1 LNHDA and CDR2 SQIVND (reference sequence). The ends were cut back, 1 base at V and 6 bases at J, with 12 bases in the middle. The CDR3 sequence is 14 residues long. This CDR3 reads CASSIGGWGSEAFF. CDR3 sequence (DNA): TGTGCCAGTAGTATAGGGGGCTGGGGGTCTGAAGCTTTCTTT.

The chain combines TRBV28 with TRBJ1-6; 9 bases agree with TRBD1. The CDR3 is 14 residues long. Germline lookup yields CDR1 MDHEN and CDR2 SYDVKM. V dropped 4 bases and J dropped 7; count of bases not matched to a gene: 2. This chain's CDR3 is CASSWTGVNSPLHF. The CDR3 coding sequence is TGTGCCAGCAGTTGGACAGGGGTGAATTCACCCCTCCACTTT. Looking up the rest from reference TRBV28 and TRBJ1-6 gives the full variable domain: DVKVTQSSRYLVKRTGEKVFLECVQDMDHENMFWYRQDPGLGLRLIYFSYDVKMKEKGDIPEGYSVSREKKERFSLILESASTNQTSMYLCASSWTGVNSPLHFGNGTRLTVT.

This clone was found once. The chain uses TRBV5-4 and TRBJ2-2; maybe TRBD1 (6 bases). V lost 4 bases, J lost 1 base, and 17 bases lay in between. Per the germline V gene, CDR1 is SGHNT and CDR2 is YYREEE (reference sequence). The CDR3 extends over 17 amino acids. CDR3 region: CASSPRGGPQNTGELFF. For the CDR3, the DNA is TGTGCCAGCAGCCCGAGAGGGGGACCCCAGAACACCGGGGAGCTGTTTTTT.

The V gene is TRBV2, the J gene TRBJ2-7, with D unclear. The CDR3 has 12 amino acids. V was trimmed by 6 bases and J by 2 bases, leaving 8 bases between them. The germline CDR1 and CDR2 sequences are SNHLY and FYNNEI. The CDR3 nucleotides are TGTGCCAGCAGGGACGGTCCCTACGAGCAGTACTTC. This translates into CASRDGPYEQYF.

The CDR3 DNA follows: TGTGCCAGCAGCTTGGCCGGGGAGGGGGCGGGTGGCTACACCTTC. Translation gives CASSLAGEGAGGYTF. The rearrangement links TRBV5-4 to TRBJ1-2, with TRBD1 matching over 7 bases. From germline, CDR1 is SGHNT and CDR2 YYREEE (reference sequence). This CDR3 region has 15 residues. The ends lost 0 bases at V and 7 bases at J; junction bases unmatched: 9.

V and J are TRBV5-6 and TRBJ1-2; D gene uncertain. The CDR3 is 15 residues long. Deletions cut 0 bases from V and 5 bases from J, with 14 bases between. The germline CDR1 and CDR2 sequences are SGHDT and YYEEEE. The CDR3 bases are TGTGCCAGCAGCTTGGGGTCTTGGACTCTTTATGGCTACACCTTC. This encodes CASSLGSWTLYGYTF.

V usage is TRBV7-9 and J usage is TRBJ1-4; D may be TRBD1 (6 bases). V was pared by 5 bases and J by 4 bases, with 14 bases between. The germline gives CDR1 SEHNR, CDR2 FQNEAQ (reference sequence). CDR3 size: 15 residues. CDR3 nucleotides: TGTGCCAGCAGCGGGGGGGCGACTGGTAATGAAAAACTGTTTTTT. It encodes CASSGGATGNEKLFF.

This clone has a single count. The chain carries TRBV6-5 and TRBJ2-7; 11 bases match TRBD2. The J segment lost 2 bases and the V segment lost 6 bases, leaving 6 bases of the junction unmatched. Germline V gene lookup returns CDR1 MNHEY and CDR2 SVGAGI. CDR3 length equals 15 residues. CDR3 sequence: CASSGLAGDPYEQYF. As DNA, the CDR3 is TGTGCCAGCAGCGGACTAGCGGGCGACCCCTACGAGCAGTACTTC.

This chain links TRBV9 with TRBJ1-3; D gene ambiguous. There are 13 residues in the CDR3. V was cut by 5 bases and J by 1 base, with 7 bases left in between. CDR1 is SGDLS and CDR2 is YYNGEE in the germline V gene. The CDR3 region is CASRRGSGNTIYF. The CDR3 DNA reads TGTGCCAGCAGACGCGGATCTGGAAACACCATATATTTT.

The chain couples TRBV18 to TRBJ2-1, with D unresolved. The germline V gene encodes CDR1 KGHSH and CDR2 LQKENI. The V end lost 3 bases, the J end lost 4 bases, and 4 bases lay between the germline ends. This CDR3 has 12 amino acids. Here the CDR3 reads CASSPMYNEQFF. CDR3 in DNA: TGTGCCAGCTCACCGATGTACAATGAGCAGTTCTTC. The whole variable domain, remainder taken from reference TRBV18 and TRBJ2-1, is NAGVMQNPRHLVRRRGQEARLRCSPMKGHSHVYWYRQLPEEGLKFMVYLQKENIIDESGMPKERFSAEFPKEGPSILRIQQVVRGDSAAYFCASSPMYNEQFFGPGTRLTVL.

The chain has TRBV7-2 and TRBJ2-4; D gene unclear. Germline loops: CDR1 SGHTA, CDR2 FQGNSA. V was pared by 4 bases and J by 0 bases, with 10 bases between. The CDR3 consists of 15 residues. The CDR3 DNA is TGTGCCAGCAGCTCACCCAGGATAGCCAAAAACATTCAGTACTTC. Amino acid sequence: CASSSPRIAKNIQYF.

The chain recombines TRBV27 with TRBJ1-2, with TRBD1 identical over 7 bases. V shed 5 bases, J shed 6 bases, and the junction held 6 bases outside the gene matches. Germline CDR1 is MNHEY and CDR2 is SMNVEV (reference sequence). This CDR3 comprises 13 residues. This CDR3 reads CASSPQGWNGYTF. CDR3 coding DNA: TGTGCCAGCAGTCCACAGGGGTGGAATGGCTACACCTTC.

The chain is built from TRBV7-9 and TRBJ2-2, with D uncertain. In germline, CDR1 is SEHNR, CDR2 FQNEAQ (reference sequence). Trimming shortened V by 5 bases and J by 2 bases, and 9 bases separated the two germline ends. The CDR3 loop spans 14 amino acids. The DNA of the CDR3 is TGTGCCAGCAGCCCTCCGATCAACACCGGGGAGCTGTTTTTT. Encoded protein: CASSPPINTGELFF.

This CDR3 reads CASSLVRKTEAFF. The CDR3 DNA reads as TGTGCCAGCAGCTTAGTGAGGAAGACTGAAGCTTTCTTT. The chain carries TRBV7-8 and TRBJ1-1; no firm D call. Germline V gene data show CDR1 as SGHVS and CDR2 as FQNEAQ. Between the trimmed V and J ends, which lost 1 base and 5 bases, there was a span of 8 bases. The CDR3 has 13 amino acids.

The J gene is TRBJ1-5, the V gene TRBV4-1, with D unclear. Trimming removed 1 base from V and 2 bases from J, with 12 bases in between. The CDR3 is 16 residues long. From germline, CDR1 is MGHRA and CDR2 YSYEKL. The CDR3 region is CASSQVSVGGNQPQHF. The CDR3 bases are TGCGCCAGCAGCCAAGTATCGGTAGGTGGCAATCAGCCCCAGCATTTT.

This clone was observed a single time. The rearrangement uses TRBV4-1 and TRBJ1-1, with 8 bases lining up with TRBD1. J was trimmed by 0 bases and V by 11 bases; bases with no gene match: 5. Germline V gene lookup returns CDR1 MGHRA and CDR2 YSYEKL. The CDR3 is 13 residues long. The CDR3 spells CAGAGGLNTEAFF. CDR3 sequence (DNA): TGCGCCGGCGCAGGGGGCCTGAACACTGAAGCTTTCTTT.

The chain employs TRBV19 and TRBJ2-3, with D maybe TRBD2 (6 bases). V lost 5 bases and J lost 14, with 17 bases in between. CDR1 is LNHDA, CDR2 SQIVND, per germline (reference sequence). CDR3 length: 12 residues. Here the CDR3 DNA reads TGTGCCAGTAGTTCACCGGGACTCCACGCGTATTTT. It yields the protein CASSSPGLHAYF.

The chain couples TRBV7-2 to TRBJ1-3; a possible D gene is TRBD1 (6 bases). The V end lost 5 bases, the J end lost 0 bases, and 14 bases lay between the germline ends. Germline CDR1 reads SGHTA; CDR2 reads FQGNSA. The CDR3 extends over 16 amino acids. Here the CDR3 reads CASSRERGHSGNTIYF. CDR3 nucleotides: TGTGCCAGCAGCCGAGAGCGGGGGCACTCTGGAAACACCATATATTTT.

The rearrangement links TRBV4-3 to TRBJ1-6, with a weak D call TRBD1 (6 bases). Looked up from germline, CDR1 is LGHNA and CDR2 is YSLEER. V was pared by 5 bases and J by 4 bases, with 27 bases between. The CDR3 runs 20 residues. In nucleotides, the CDR3 is TGCGCCAGCAGCAAAGCGAGGCAGGGGAACATAATGTCATATAATTCACCCCTCCACTTT. Encoded protein: CASSKARQGNIMSYNSPLHF.

This clone showed up just a few times. The chain links TRBV15 to TRBJ1-5; D is possibly TRBD1 (6 bases). V dropped 3 bases and J dropped 1 base, with 10 bases sitting between them. From germline, CDR1 is LNHNV and CDR2 YYDKDF (reference sequence). This CDR3 is 15 amino acids long. The CDR3 is CATSRGRGSNQPQHF. The DNA of the CDR3 is TGTGCCACCAGCAGGGGCAGGGGCAGCAATCAGCCCCAGCATTTT.

The gene calls are TRBV28 and TRBJ2-2; D is perhaps TRBD2 (5 bases). Trimming pared 6 bases from V and 4 bases from J, leaving 18 bases between. The CDR3 covers 16 residues. CDR1 is MDHEN and CDR2 is SYDVKM in the germline V gene. Here the CDR3 reads CASSPGVGLFTGELFF. The CDR3, as DNA: TGTGCCAGCAGCCCCGGGGTGGGGTTGTTCACCGGGGAGCTGTTTTTT.

The genes are TRBV9 and TRBJ2-3; D gene uncertain. The CDR3 totals 14 residues. V was clipped by 3 bases and J by 10 bases, with 18 bases between them. The V gene's germline CDR1 is SGDLS and CDR2 YYNGEE. The CDR3 DNA reads TGTGCCAGCAGCGGACGCCGGGCCACCTCGCCGCAGTATTTT. It is translated as CASSGRRATSPQYF.

This clone was observed a single time. This CDR3 reads CASSLGNSRAAFF. Written as DNA, the CDR3 is TGTGCCAGCAGCTTAGGCAATTCCCGGGCGGCTTTCTTT. This chain uses TRBV13 with TRBJ1-1; no clear D gene. Germline lookup yields CDR1 PRHDT and CDR2 FYEKMQ (reference sequence). The V gene lost 0 bases and the J gene lost 11 bases, with 13 bases spanning the gap. CDR3 length: 13 amino acids.